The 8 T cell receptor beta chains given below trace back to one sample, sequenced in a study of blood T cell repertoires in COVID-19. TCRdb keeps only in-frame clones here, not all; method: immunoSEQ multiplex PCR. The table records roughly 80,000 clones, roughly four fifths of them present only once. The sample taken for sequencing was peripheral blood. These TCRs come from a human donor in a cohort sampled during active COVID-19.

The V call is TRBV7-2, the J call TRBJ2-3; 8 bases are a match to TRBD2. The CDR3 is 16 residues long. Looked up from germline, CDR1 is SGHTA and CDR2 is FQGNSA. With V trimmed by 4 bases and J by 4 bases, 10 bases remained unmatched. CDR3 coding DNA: TGTGCCAGCAGCTCCACCCCTGTCGGGGGGGCAGATACGCAGTATTTT. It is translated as CASSSTPVGGADTQYF.

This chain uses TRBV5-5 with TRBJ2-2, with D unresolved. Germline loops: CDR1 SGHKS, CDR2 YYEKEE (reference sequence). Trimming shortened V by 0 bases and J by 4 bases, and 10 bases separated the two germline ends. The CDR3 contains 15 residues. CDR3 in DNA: TGTGCCAGCAGCTTGGTCTTAAGCGTCACCGGGGAGCTGTTTTTT. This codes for CASSLVLSVTGELFF.

The CDR3 loop is CASSLYAPPDGLPNYGYTF. CDR3 DNA sequence: TGTGCCAGCAGTTTATATGCCCCCCCCGACGGACTACCTAACTATGGCTACACCTTC. This chain connects TRBV28 to TRBJ1-2; D is unclear. V was clipped by 1 base and J by 0 bases, with 21 bases between them. The CDR3 length is 19 residues. From germline, CDR1 is MDHEN and CDR2 SYDVKM.

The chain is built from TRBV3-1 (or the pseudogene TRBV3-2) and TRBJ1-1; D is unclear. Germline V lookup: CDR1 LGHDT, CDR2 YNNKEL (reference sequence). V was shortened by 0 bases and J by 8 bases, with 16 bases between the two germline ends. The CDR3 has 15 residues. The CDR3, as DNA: TGTGCCAGCAGCCAAGAGGCGTCTGGGCCCACCGAAGCTTTCTTT. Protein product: CASSQEASGPTEAFF.

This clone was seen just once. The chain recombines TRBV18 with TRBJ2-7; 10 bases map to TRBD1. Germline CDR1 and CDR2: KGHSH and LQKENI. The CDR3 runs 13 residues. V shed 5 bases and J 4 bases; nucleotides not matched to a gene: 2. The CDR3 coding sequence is TGTGCCAGCTCAGAGGGACAGGGGTACGAGCAGTACTTC. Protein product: CASSEGQGYEQYF.

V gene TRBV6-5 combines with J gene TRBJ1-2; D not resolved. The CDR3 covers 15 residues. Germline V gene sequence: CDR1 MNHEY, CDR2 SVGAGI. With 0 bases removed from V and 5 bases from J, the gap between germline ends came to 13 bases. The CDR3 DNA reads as TGTGCCAGCAGTTACTCGACCTTAAGCGCGTATGGCTACACCTTC. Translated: CASSYSTLSAYGYTF.

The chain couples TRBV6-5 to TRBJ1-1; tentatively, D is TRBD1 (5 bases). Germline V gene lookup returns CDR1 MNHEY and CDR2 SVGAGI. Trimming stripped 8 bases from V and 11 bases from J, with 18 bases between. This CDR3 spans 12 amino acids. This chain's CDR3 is CASQRDGGWAFF. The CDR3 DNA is TGTGCCAGCCAACGGGACGGGGGGTGGGCTTTCTTT.

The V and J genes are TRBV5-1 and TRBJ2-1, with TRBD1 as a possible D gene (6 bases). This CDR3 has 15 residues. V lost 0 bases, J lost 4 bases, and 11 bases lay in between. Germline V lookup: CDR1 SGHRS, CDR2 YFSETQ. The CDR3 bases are TGCGCCAGCAGCTTGGACAGGGTGACATACAATGAGCAGTTCTTC. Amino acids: CASSLDRVTYNEQFF.